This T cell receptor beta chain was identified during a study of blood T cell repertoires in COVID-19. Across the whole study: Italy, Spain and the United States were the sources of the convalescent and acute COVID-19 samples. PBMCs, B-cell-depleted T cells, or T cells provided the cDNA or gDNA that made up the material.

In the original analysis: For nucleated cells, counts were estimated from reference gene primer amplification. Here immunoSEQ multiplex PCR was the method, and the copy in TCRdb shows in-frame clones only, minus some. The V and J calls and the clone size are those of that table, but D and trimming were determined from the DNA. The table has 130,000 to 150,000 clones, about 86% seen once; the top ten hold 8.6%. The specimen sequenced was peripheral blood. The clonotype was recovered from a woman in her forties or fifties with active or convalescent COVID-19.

The CDR3 is CASSLSRPSRGAYEQYF. CDR3 nucleotide sequence: TGTGCCAGCAGTTTATCGCGCCCCAGCAGGGGAGCATACGAGCAGTACTTC. V and J are TRBV27 and TRBJ2-7, with a possible D match to TRBD1 (6 bases). This CDR3 is 17 amino acids long. CDR1 is MNHEY and CDR2 is SMNVEV in the germline V gene (reference sequence). V was cut by 0 bases and J by 4 bases, with 19 bases left in between.